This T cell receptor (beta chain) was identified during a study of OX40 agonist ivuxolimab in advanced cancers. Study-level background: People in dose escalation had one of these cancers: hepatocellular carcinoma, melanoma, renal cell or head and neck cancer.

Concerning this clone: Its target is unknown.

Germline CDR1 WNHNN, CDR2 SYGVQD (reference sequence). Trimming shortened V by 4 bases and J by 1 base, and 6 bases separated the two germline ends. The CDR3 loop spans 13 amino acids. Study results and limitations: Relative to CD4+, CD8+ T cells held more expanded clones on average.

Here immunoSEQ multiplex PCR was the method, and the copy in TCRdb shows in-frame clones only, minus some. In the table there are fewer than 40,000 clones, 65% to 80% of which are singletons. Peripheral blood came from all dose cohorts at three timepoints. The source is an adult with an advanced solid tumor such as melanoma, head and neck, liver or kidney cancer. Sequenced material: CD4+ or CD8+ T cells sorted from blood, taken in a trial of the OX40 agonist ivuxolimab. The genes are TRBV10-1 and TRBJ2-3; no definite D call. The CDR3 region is CASSVARTDTQYF. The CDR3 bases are TGCGCCAGCAGTGTCGCCCGCACAGATACGCAGTATTTT.